Described below is a single T cell receptor beta chain sequence and its context. Its antigen is unknown. These data come from a study of blood T cells in healthy people across ages. Overall study findings and caveats: Diversity estimates from one million T cells were considered underestimates. Versus aged donors, long-lived donors had higher diversity and more naive CD4+ cells.

The CDR3 runs 14 residues. Germline V gene lookup returns CDR1 KGHSY and CDR2 FQNENV. With 5 bases clipped from V and 5 bases from J, the junction kept 6 bases outside the gene matches. Primers used in a second PCR of roughly 7 to 12 cycles were a sample-barcoded 5' primer and a J-beta primer mix. TCRdb used MiXCR to reprocess the 5' RACE reads, holding one entry per CDR3 protein. The sample comprises 600,000 or so distinct CDR3 sequences, 25% to 35% of which are singletons, and about 15% rests with the top ten. The V gene is TRBV16, the J gene TRBJ1-1; 9 nucleotides match TRBD1. The specimen sequenced was blood. The receptor comes from a woman at least 80 years old in good health. The CDR3 protein is CASSWDREFTEAFF. DNA of the CDR3: TGTGCCAGCAGCTGGGACAGGGAGTTTACTGAAGCTTTCTTT.